A single sample gave rise to the 27 T cell receptor beta chains below, sequenced in a study of cytomegalovirus exposure and HLA in healthy donors. Amplification used 60 Vbeta primers and 13 Jbeta primers. Assay: immunoSEQ multiplex PCR; the TCRdb copy retains only in-frame clones and omits some. Found here are approximately 100,000 clones, less than 85% of them singletons; the top ten hold 3.6%. The sequenced sample consisted of PBMCs. The source is a man aged 55-75 years in good health and CMV-seronegative.

The V gene is TRBV11-2, the J gene TRBJ1-5; maybe TRBD1 (6 bases). The V gene's germline CDR1 is SGHAT and CDR2 FQNNGV. V was pared by 1 base and J by 1 base, with 17 bases between. The length of the CDR3 is 18 residues. CDR3 nucleotides: TGTGCCAGCAGCTTAGGAAGGTTTGGGGGCCGGAGCAATCAGCCCCAGCATTTT. Encoded protein: CASSLGRFGGRSNQPQHF.

The rearrangement joins TRBV6-5 to TRBJ2-5, with 7 bases fitting TRBD2. This CDR3 comprises 13 residues. Germline CDR1 and CDR2: MNHEY and SVGAGI. Germline trimming cut 8 bases from V and 5 bases from J; bases unmatched to any gene: 8. The DNA for the CDR3 is TGTGCCAGCGAGCGGGGCCCAAGGGAGACCCAGTACTTC. It specifies CASERGPRETQYF.

Only a few counts were recorded for this clone. This CDR3 is CATNGRGAYNEQFF. Here the CDR3 DNA reads TGTGCCACCAACGGGCGGGGGGCCTACAATGAGCAGTTCTTC. The chain carries TRBV15 and TRBJ2-1; TRBD2 agrees at 8 bases. The trim removed 7 bases at V and 2 bases at J, leaving 4 bases unmatched. Per germline, CDR1 LNHNV and CDR2 YYDKDF (reference sequence). This CDR3 is built from 14 residues.

The chain recombines TRBV7-8 with TRBJ2-7; tentative D call: TRBD1 (6 bases). This CDR3 has 15 residues. Trimming pared 1 base from V and 7 bases from J, leaving 17 bases between. Germline values: CDR1 SGHVS, CDR2 FQNEAQ. The CDR3: CASSLDGLGAREQYF. DNA for the CDR3: TGTGCCAGCAGCTTAGATGGGTTGGGGGCGCGGGAGCAGTACTTC.

The chain has TRBV28 and TRBJ2-7; 9 nucleotides line up with TRBD1. Germline V gives CDR1 MDHEN, CDR2 SYDVKM. This CDR3 comprises 15 residues. J lost 2 bases, V lost 5 bases, and 7 bases had no gene match. The CDR3 sequence: CASSALHRGPYEQYV. CDR3 DNA sequence: TGTGCCAGCAGTGCCCTACACAGGGGGCCCTACGAGCAGTACGTC.

The V gene is TRBV10-3, the J gene TRBJ1-2, with 8 bases fitting TRBD1. There are 14 residues in the CDR3. V trimming: 5 bases; J trimming: 7 bases; junction bases outside the gene matches: 9. The V gene's germline CDR1 is ENHRY and CDR2 SYGVKD. The CDR3 region has the DNA TGTGCCATCAGTAACTCAGGGGGCGGTGGTGGCTACACCTTC. Its protein is CAISNSGGGGGYTF.

The chain has TRBV27 and TRBJ2-4; TRBD1 aligns across 8 bases. This CDR3 comprises 18 residues. V lost 6 bases to trimming and J lost 0 bases; unmatched junction nucleotides: 13. CDR1 is MNHEY and CDR2 is SMNVEV in the germline V gene (reference sequence). The CDR3, as DNA: TGTGCCAGCAGCACTAAACGTGGACAGGGCTTAGCCAAAAACATTCAGTACTTC. As protein: CASSTKRGQGLAKNIQYF.

The V and J genes are TRBV6-4 and TRBJ1-2, with a possible D match to TRBD1 (6 bases). This CDR3 has 14 amino acids. V was pared by 6 bases and J by 8 bases, with 19 bases between. CDR1 MRHNA and CDR2 SNTAGT come from the germline V gene. CDR3 loop: CASRSGRGAWGYTF. The CDR3, as DNA: TGTGCCAGCAGATCGGGACGGGGGGCTTGGGGCTACACCTTC.

This clone has just a few counts. The rearrangement links TRBV7-7 to TRBJ1-3; 9 bases fit TRBD1. The CDR3 length is 16 residues. Unmatched junction bases numbered 7, after V lost 5 bases and J lost 2 bases. Germline V gives CDR1 SSHAT, CDR2 FNYEAQ (reference sequence). The CDR3 DNA is TGTGCCAGCAGCCCCGGACAGGGGTCGGCTGGAAACACCATATATTTT. The encoded protein is CASSPGQGSAGNTIYF.

The chain uses TRBV7-9 and TRBJ1-1, with TRBD1 as a possible D gene (5 bases). The CDR3 sequence is 16 residues long. CDR1 is SEHNR and CDR2 is FQNEAQ in the germline V gene (reference sequence). The V end was cut by 4 bases, the J end by 0 bases, with 15 bases between. The CDR3 coding sequence is TGTGCCAGCAGCTCGGGGGACGGTAGATTGAACACTGAAGCTTTCTTT. Amino acids: CASSSGDGRLNTEAFF.

CDR3 residues: CASSIRGTGTYNEQFF. The CDR3 DNA reads as TGTGCCAGTAGTATTCGAGGGACAGGGACCTACAATGAGCAGTTCTTC. The chain joins TRBV19 to TRBJ2-1, with TRBD1 matching over 9 bases. Per the germline V gene, CDR1 is LNHDA and CDR2 is SQIVND (reference sequence). J gave up 2 bases and V 3 bases, and 5 bases lay outside the gene matches. The CDR3 length is 16 residues.

The V and J genes are TRBV14 and TRBJ2-5; tentatively, D is TRBD1 (6 bases). The CDR3 extends over 14 amino acids. CDR1 and CDR2 from the germline V gene are SGHDN and FVKESK. V was clipped by 4 bases and J by 5 bases, with 14 bases between them. CDR3 amino acids: CASSRQQGWETQYF. As DNA, the CDR3 is TGTGCCAGCAGCCGTCAACAGGGTTGGGAGACCCAGTACTTC.

The chain joins TRBV7-2 to TRBJ1-6; 8 bases fit TRBD1. There are 15 residues in the CDR3. The junction had 5 bases not matched to a gene; V was cut back by 5 bases and J by 5 bases. Germline-derived CDR1 and CDR2 are SGHTA and FQGNSA. DNA of the CDR3: TGTGCCAGCAGCGCCCTGACAGGGGATAATTCACCCCTCCACTTT. This sequence encodes CASSALTGDNSPLHF.

On this clone itself: Other DNA variants within this sample encode the same CDR3. This chain connects TRBV7-8 to TRBJ1-5; D ambiguous. Germline V gene data show CDR1 as SGHVS and CDR2 as FQNEAQ. The length of the CDR3 is 15 residues. The V gene lost 1 base and the J gene lost 1 base, with 8 bases spanning the gap. The CDR3 DNA is TGTGCCAGCAGCTTAGGGCGGGTGAGCAATCAGCCCCAGCATTTT. It yields the protein CASSLGRVSNQPQHF.

The V call is TRBV28, the J call TRBJ2-1; 8 bases agree with TRBD2. The junction had 20 bases not matched to a gene; V was cut back by 6 bases and J by 7 bases. This CDR3 is 18 amino acids long. CDR1 is MDHEN and CDR2 is SYDVKM in the germline V gene. The CDR3 region is CASRPSSGSGGAGNEQFF. CDR3 nucleotides: TGTGCCAGCAGACCAAGTTCGGGGTCCGGGGGGGCCGGGAATGAGCAGTTCTTC.

The chain is built from TRBV5-1 and TRBJ2-7; 9 bases fit TRBD2. J was trimmed by 1 base and V by 1 base; bases with no gene match: 3. Germline loops: CDR1 SGHRS, CDR2 YFSETQ. CDR3 length: 15 residues. CDR3 DNA: TGCGCCAGCAGCTTGTTGGCGGGGGGGTCCTACGAGCAGTACGTC. This codes for CASSLLAGGSYEQYV.

The CDR3 nucleotides are TGTGCCAGCAGTGGGGGGGAGAATCAGCCCCAGCATTTT. It specifies CASSGGENQPQHF. The chain couples TRBV2 to TRBJ1-5; a possible D gene is TRBD1 (5 bases). Trimming removed 4 bases at V and 4 bases at J, with 8 bases between. The germline gives CDR1 SNHLY, CDR2 FYNNEI. There are 13 residues in the CDR3.

The J gene is TRBJ1-1, the V gene TRBV19, with D hard to call. CDR3 length: 14 amino acids. With 4 bases removed from V and 5 bases from J, the gap between germline ends came to 14 bases. Germline lookup yields CDR1 LNHDA and CDR2 SQIVND (reference sequence). The CDR3 bases are TGTGCCAGTAGTAACGAGGGTAAGATAACTGAAGCTTTCTTT. As protein: CASSNEGKITEAFF. Complete variable domain (other parts from reference TRBV19 and TRBJ1-1): DGGITQSPKYLFRKEGQNVTLSCEQNLNHDAMYWYRQDPGQGLRLIYYSQIVNDFQKGDIAEGYSVSREKKESFPLTVTSAQKNPTAFYLCASSNEGKITEAFFGQGTRLTVV.

The chain uses TRBV7-9 and TRBJ1-4; no firm D call. This CDR3 is built from 15 residues. V gave up 5 bases and J gave up 3 bases, with 13 bases separating them. CDR1 and CDR2 (germline): SEHNR, FQNEAQ (reference sequence). CDR3 DNA: TGTGCCAGCAGCCCCGGGAGTGGGGCTAATGAAAAACTGTTTTTT. Its protein product is CASSPGSGANEKLFF.

This chain links TRBV9 with TRBJ2-1, with 11 bases that match TRBD2. The trim removed 0 bases at V and 7 bases at J, leaving 15 bases unmatched. The CDR3 consists of 19 residues. The germline V gene encodes CDR1 SGDLS and CDR2 YYNGEE. As DNA, the CDR3 is TGTGCCAGCAGCGTAGTGGGTCTAGCGGGGGGTAGAATCAGGAATGAGCAGTTCTTC. This codes for CASSVVGLAGGRIRNEQFF.

This rearrangement joins TRBV5-4 to TRBJ2-3, with TRBD2 matching over 13 bases. The germline V gene encodes CDR1 SGHNT and CDR2 YYREEE (reference sequence). This CDR3 is built from 18 residues. V trimming: 3 bases; J trimming: 4 bases; junction bases outside the gene matches: 11. CDR3 DNA sequence: TGTGCCAGCAGCTACCAACTAGCGGGGGGGCGCAAGCCAGATACGCAGTATTTT. Its translation is CASSYQLAGGRKPDTQYF. Looking up the rest from reference TRBV5-4 and TRBJ2-3 gives the full variable domain: ETGVTQSPTHLIKTRGQQVTLRCSSQSGHNTVSWYQQALGQGPQFIFQYYREEENGRGNFPPRFSGLQFPNYSSELNVNALELDDSALYLCASSYQLAGGRKPDTQYFGPGTRLTVL.

This chain joins TRBV7-6 and TRBJ1-1; D gene unclear. Germline V gene data show CDR1 as SGHVS and CDR2 as FNYEAQ. Trimming removed 1 base from V and 5 bases from J, with 8 bases in between. The CDR3 length is 13 residues. The CDR3: CASSLGTGTEAFF. The CDR3 nucleotides are TGTGCCAGCAGCTTAGGTACGGGAACTGAAGCTTTCTTT. Filled out from reference TRBV7-6 and TRBJ1-1, the complete variable domain reads GAGVSQSPRYKVTKRGQDVALRCDPISGHVSLYWYRQALGQGPEFLTYFNYEAQQDKSGLPNDRFSAERPEGSISTLTIQRTEQRDSAMYRCASSLGTGTEAFFGQGTRLTVV.

The chain uses TRBV11-2 and TRBJ1-1; 7 positions match TRBD1. The junction had 6 bases not matched to a gene; V was cut back by 5 bases and J by 6 bases. CDR1 is SGHAT and CDR2 is FQNNGV in the germline V gene. The CDR3 runs to 13 residues. CDR3 region: CASSVGQQAEAFF. DNA of the CDR3: TGTGCCAGCAGCGTGGGACAGCAGGCTGAAGCTTTCTTT.

The chain joins TRBV11-2 to TRBJ2-7; TRBD1 matches 9 bases. The CDR3 runs to 17 residues. V shed 1 base and J 2 bases; nucleotides not matched to a gene: 9. Germline V lookup: CDR1 SGHAT, CDR2 FQNNGV. The CDR3 loop is CASSLGGGQGRTYEQYV. CDR3 bases: TGTGCCAGCAGCTTAGGAGGTGGACAGGGGAGAACCTACGAGCAGTACGTC.

The chain recombines TRBV7-9 with TRBJ1-3; 7 bases line up with TRBD1. The germline V gene has CDR1 SEHNR and CDR2 FQNEAQ (reference sequence). With V trimmed by 4 bases and J by 3 bases, 3 bases remained unmatched. This CDR3 has 14 amino acids. The CDR3 sequence: CASSWRQGGNTIYF. The CDR3 DNA follows: TGTGCCAGCAGCTGGAGACAGGGTGGAAACACCATATATTTT.

The genes are TRBV10-3 and TRBJ1-5, with no clear D. The V and J ends lost 3 bases and 3 bases respectively, with 3 bases between them. The length of the CDR3 is 12 residues. From germline, CDR1 is ENHRY and CDR2 SYGVKD. The chain's CDR3 is CAISDNNQPQHF. In DNA form, the CDR3 reads TGTGCCATCAGTGATAACAATCAGCCCCAGCATTTT.

J is TRBJ2-7 and V is TRBV7-2; TRBD2 aligns across 7 bases. J was trimmed by 3 bases and V by 3 bases; bases with no gene match: 5. The CDR3 consists of 14 residues. CDR1 SGHTA and CDR2 FQGNSA come from the germline V gene. The CDR3 loop is CASSFTSVNYEQYF. The CDR3 coding sequence is TGTGCCAGCAGCTTTACTAGCGTGAACTACGAGCAGTACTTC.